The sequence of this T cell receptor beta chain was determined in a study of spatial heterogeneity in lung cancer. Unique molecular identifiers tagged every individual TCR cDNA molecule. TCRdb re-called the 5' RACE reads through MiXCR, storing one row per CDR3 protein. This sample yields 24,000 or so distinct CDR3 sequences, of which 5.5% to 7.5% are seen a single time; more than 13% belongs to the top ten. A single count supports this clonotype. Per the germline V gene, CDR1 is SEHNR and CDR2 is FQNEAQ (reference sequence). CDR3 length: 19 residues. The V and J ends lost 5 bases and 0 bases, in that order; junction bases with no gene match: 12. Documented time point: sample taken at primary tumor resection.

The sample in question was PBMCs, obtained at surgery. The V and J genes are TRBV7-9 and TRBJ1-3, with 11 nucleotides matching TRBD1. The source of this sequence is a male donor with early-stage non-small cell lung cancer. The CDR3 DNA reads as TGTGCCAGCAGCATCTGGACAGGGGGCGGCCCGCTCTCTGGAAACACCATATATTTT. Encoded protein: CASSIWTGGGPLSGNTIYF.